Described below is a single T cell receptor (beta chain) sequence and its context. Its antigen is not identified. Trimming took 5 bases from V and 0 from J, leaving 10 bases between them. This CDR3 spans 14 amino acids. The V gene's germline CDR1 is SGHRS and CDR2 YFSETQ. This entry is derived from a study of cytomegalovirus exposure and HLA in healthy donors. Both 60 Vbeta primers and 13 Jbeta primers went into the PCR. Libraries were prepared by immunoSEQ multiplex PCR; TCRdb keeps only in-frame clonotypes and omits some of them. The table includes 90,000 to 150,000 clones, around three quarters detected once. All donors participated as healthy donors of bone marrow. Study conclusions and caveats: Later analysis revealed greater clonal expansion in HLA-associated TCR beta chains than in equally common others. A missense variant in DCLRE1C was later tied to TCR beta V- and J-gene trimming. When presence/absence was analysed, sequencing depth was taken to be roughly uniform across donors.

The sequencing input was PBMCs. This TCR derives from a man between 50 and 59 years old in good health and CMV-seropositive. The chain is built from TRBV5-1 and TRBJ2-3, with a weak D call TRBD1 (5 bases). The CDR3 loop reads CASRAGFSTDTQYF. Written as DNA, the CDR3 is TGCGCCAGCAGGGCAGGGTTTAGCACAGATACGCAGTATTTT.